Shown below are 20 T cell receptor beta chains from a single sample sequenced in a study of CD4 T cells in relation to SARS-CoV-2 and coronaviruses. What these receptors recognize is not known. Here immunoSEQ multiplex PCR was the method, and the copy in TCRdb shows in-frame clones only, minus some. The sample carries about 11,000 clones, about 68% recorded once. Unexposed donor CD4+ T cells date from about 2011-2018, before the COVID-19 pandemic. CD4+ T cells were isolated from the cells after 10 days of culture. Source material: CD4+ T cells from PBMCs, cultured in vitro. The receptors were sampled from a human donor in good health.

The V call is TRBV9, the J call TRBJ1-2; D is undetermined. CDR1 is SGDLS and CDR2 is YYNGEE in the germline V gene. CDR3 length equals 11 residues. The V gene lost 4 bases and the J gene lost 2 bases, with 3 bases spanning the gap. The DNA of the CDR3 is TGTGCCAGCAGCTCGAACTATGGCTACACCTTC. Residues: CASSSNYGYTF.

V usage is TRBV5-4 and J usage is TRBJ2-5, with a weak D call TRBD1 (6 bases). V dropped 7 bases and J dropped 1 base, with 14 bases sitting between them. CDR3 length equals 14 residues. CDR1 and CDR2 from the germline V gene are SGHNT and YYREEE (reference sequence). The CDR3 is CASQGPLPQETQYF. The CDR3 DNA is TGTGCCAGCCAGGGGCCCTTACCCCAAGAGACCCAGTACTTC.

In its sample, this clone was seen a few times. The chain has TRBV11-2 and TRBJ2-2; D is ambiguous. The V and J ends lost 4 bases and 7 bases respectively, with 16 bases between them. Germline assignment: CDR1 SGHAT and CDR2 FQNNGV. CDR3 length: 15 residues. The CDR3 spells CASSSPSRQYGELFF. Written as DNA, the CDR3 is TGTGCCAGCAGCTCACCATCTAGGCAGTACGGGGAGCTGTTTTTT.

The chain uses TRBV29-1 and TRBJ2-7; D is undetermined. V lost 3 bases, J lost 0 bases, and 6 bases lay in between. The CDR3 is 12 residues long. Per the germline V gene, CDR1 is SQVTM and CDR2 is ANQGSEA. CDR3 sequence reads: CSVELNSYEQYF. The DNA for the CDR3 is TGCAGCGTTGAGCTTAACTCCTACGAGCAGTACTTC.

The chain combines TRBV4-1 with TRBJ1-3, with D unclear. Per germline, CDR1 MGHRA and CDR2 YSYEKL. V lost 4 bases and J lost 4, with 8 bases in between. The CDR3 length is 13 residues. In nucleotides, the CDR3 is TGCGCCAGCAGCCTAGGGTGGGGAAACACCATATATTTT. Its translation is CASSLGWGNTIYF.

The gene calls are TRBV19 and TRBJ1-5, with a tentative D call TRBD1 (5 bases). Between the trimmed V and J ends, which lost 5 bases and 1 base, there was a span of 12 bases. This CDR3 region has 15 residues. Germline CDR1 is LNHDA and CDR2 is SQIVND (reference sequence). CDR3 DNA: TGTGCCAGTAGTTTCGGCCAGGGCAGCAATCAGCCCCAGCATTTT. Amino acid sequence: CASSFGQGSNQPQHF.

The V gene is TRBV6-5, the J gene TRBJ1-2, with D maybe TRBD1 (6 bases). Germline-derived CDR1 and CDR2 are MNHEY and SVGAGI. V lost 6 bases, J lost 4 bases, and 15 bases lay in between. The CDR3 runs to 14 residues. The CDR3 is CASSRPGAGYGYTF. Written as DNA, the CDR3 is TGTGCCAGCAGCCGGCCAGGGGCTGGCTATGGCTACACCTTC.

The CDR3 nucleotides read TGTGCCAGCTCACCACCCGCGGGGGGAGGCACAGATACGCAGTATTTT. It is translated as CASSPPAGGGTDTQYF. J is TRBJ2-3 and V is TRBV18; 8 bases line up with TRBD2. J gave up 1 base and V 0 bases, and 3 bases lay outside the gene matches. The CDR3 contains 16 residues. Germline V gene lookup returns CDR1 KGHSH and CDR2 LQKENI. Full variable domain (remainder filled in from reference TRBV18 and TRBJ2-3): NAGVMQNPRHLVRRRGQEARLRCSPMKGHSHVYWYRQLPEEGLKFMVYLQKENIIDESGMPKERFSAEFPKEGPSILRIQQVVRGDSAAYFCASSPPAGGGTDTQYFGPGTRLTVL.

The chain joins TRBV6-4 to TRBJ1-4; D might be TRBD1 (6 bases). The CDR3 is 13 amino acids. CDR1 and CDR2 from the germline V gene are MRHNA and SNTAGT. V gave up 5 bases and J gave up 5 bases, with 9 bases separating them. CDR3 nucleotide sequence: TGTGCCAGCAGTACAGGGCAGAATGAAAAACTGTTTTTT. Translating gives CASSTGQNEKLFF.

The rearrangement links TRBV5-1 to TRBJ2-3; no clear D. The CDR3 is 14 residues long. Between the trimmed V and J ends, which lost 6 bases and 1 base, there was a span of 12 bases. The germline V gene encodes CDR1 SGHRS and CDR2 YFSETQ. CDR3 in DNA: TGCGCCAGCAAAGTCTCCTATCGCACAGATACGCAGTATTTT. As protein: CASKVSYRTDTQYF.

This clone has only one observation. The chain recombines TRBV10-1 with TRBJ2-1; D is possibly TRBD1 (6 bases). The CDR3 has 14 amino acids. Germline lookup yields CDR1 WNHNN and CDR2 SYGVQD (reference sequence). V was pared by 9 bases and J by 5 bases, with 17 bases between. The CDR3, as DNA: TGCGCCAGTTCGACCGGGACAACAAACAATGAGCAGTTCTTC. Translating gives CASSTGTTNNEQFF.

This rearrangement joins TRBV30 to TRBJ1-2, with D possibly TRBD1 on 5 matching bases. The CDR3 sequence is 15 residues long. CDR1 GTSNPN and CDR2 SVGIG come from the germline V gene (reference sequence). Deletions cut 7 bases from V and 0 bases from J, with 18 bases between. CDR3 nucleotide sequence: TGTGCCTCCCCTGCGGGGGGGAGACCTAACTATGGCTACACCTTC. Translating it yields CASPAGGRPNYGYTF.

CDR3 in amino acids: CAISPGADTQYF. As DNA, the CDR3 is TGTGCCATCAGTCCCGGCGCAGATACGCAGTATTTT. The J gene is TRBJ2-3, the V gene TRBV10-3; D is unclear. Germline V gene data show CDR1 as ENHRY and CDR2 as SYGVKD. CDR3 length: 12 amino acids. Trimming stripped 5 bases from V and 4 bases from J, with 7 bases between.

The genes are TRBV6-1 and TRBJ2-1; 9 bases fit TRBD1. The CDR3 length is 16 residues. Trimming cost V 4 bases and J 4 bases; bases outside gene matches: 8. Germline CDR1 is MNHNS and CDR2 is SASEGT. CDR3 coding DNA: TGTGCCAGCAGTGCAATTACGGGACAGGGATACAATGAGCAGTTCTTC. It yields the protein CASSAITGQGYNEQFF.

The chain couples TRBV4-3 to TRBJ2-3; D is possibly TRBD1 (5 bases). CDR3 size: 12 residues. The V and J ends lost 2 bases and 6 bases respectively, with 6 bases between them. From germline, CDR1 is LGHNA and CDR2 YSLEER. The DNA for the CDR3 is TGCGCCAGCAGCCAACAGGGTGATACGCAGTATTTT. It translates to CASSQQGDTQYF.

The gene calls are TRBV7-2 and TRBJ2-7, with D perhaps being TRBD1 or TRBD2 (6 bases each). The CDR3 length is 15 residues. Germline-derived CDR1 and CDR2 are SGHTA and FQGNSA. The ends were cut back, 4 bases at V and 1 base at J, with 14 bases in the middle. The CDR3 region has the DNA TGTGCCAGCAGCTCGGGACTTGACAGGTCCTACGAGCAGTACTTC. Its translation: CASSSGLDRSYEQYF.

This clone is judged large. The chain combines TRBV3-1 (or the pseudogene TRBV3-2) with TRBJ2-7; 8 bases line up with TRBD1. With V trimmed by 4 bases and J by 2 bases, 4 bases remained unmatched. The length of the CDR3 is 14 residues. Germline-derived CDR1 and CDR2 are LGHDT and YNNKEL (reference sequence). Here the CDR3 reads CASSRGTGTYEQYF. CDR3 nucleotide sequence: TGTGCCAGCAGCCGCGGGACAGGCACCTACGAGCAGTACTTC.

The chain carries TRBV5-1 and TRBJ2-5; no clear D. V was trimmed by 4 bases and J by 0 bases, leaving 7 bases between them. The CDR3 runs to 13 residues. Germline-derived CDR1 and CDR2 are SGHRS and YFSETQ. The CDR3 nucleotides are TGCGCCAGCAGCCCCGGGTACCAAGAGACCCAGTACTTC. The encoded protein is CASSPGYQETQYF.

The chain has TRBV30 and TRBJ1-1, with unresolved D. Germline CDR1 GTSNPN, CDR2 SVGIG (reference sequence). V shed 0 bases and J shed 10 bases, with 15 bases lying between them. This CDR3 spans 13 amino acids. Written as DNA, the CDR3 is TGTGCCTGGAGTGTAGAGCGGTGGACCTTAGCTTTCTTT. This encodes CAWSVERWTLAFF.

CDR3 in DNA: TGTGCCAGCAGCTTCAGATCGGCCGTTGGCTACACCTTC. Amino acids: CASSFRSAVGYTF. V gene TRBV5-5 combines with J gene TRBJ1-2; no definite D call. V lost 2 bases and J 7 bases, leaving 12 bases between the germline ends. Germline V gives CDR1 SGHKS, CDR2 YYEKEE (reference sequence). The CDR3 is made up of 13 amino acids.